The TCR beta chain described here comes from a study of immune evolution from preneoplasia to lung adenocarcinoma. Study-level background: HLA loss of heterozygosity: 6% to 7.5% AIS, more than 14% MIA, 30% to 35% ADC, none AAH.

Whole-study results and caveats: Normal lung had highest clonality; later lesions appeared denser, more diverse. T cell clonality was higher in KRAS-mutant than EGFR-mutant or wild-type nodules. Top clone frequencies peaked in normal lung, apparently declining through invasive adenocarcinoma.

Germline CDR1 and CDR2: MGHRA and YSYEKL. This CDR3 spans 19 amino acids. The germline V and J ends were trimmed by 0 bases and 0 bases, with 18 bases remaining between them. The method was immunoSEQ multiplex PCR; TCRdb's version includes in-frame clones alone and lacks a portion of them. The sample records 39,000 or so clones, less than 85% being singletons. Points on this clone: Its matching antigen is unknown.

The sequenced sample consisted of FFPE invasive lung adenocarcinoma tissue. The rearrangement links TRBV4-1 to TRBJ2-4; D remains ambiguous. The TCR was taken from a person in their sixties or seventies with lung adenocarcinoma. This chain's CDR3 is CASSQDRGVRAVAKNIQYF. The CDR3 DNA reads as TGCGCCAGCAGCCAAGATCGAGGCGTTAGGGCTGTAGCCAAAAACATTCAGTACTTC.